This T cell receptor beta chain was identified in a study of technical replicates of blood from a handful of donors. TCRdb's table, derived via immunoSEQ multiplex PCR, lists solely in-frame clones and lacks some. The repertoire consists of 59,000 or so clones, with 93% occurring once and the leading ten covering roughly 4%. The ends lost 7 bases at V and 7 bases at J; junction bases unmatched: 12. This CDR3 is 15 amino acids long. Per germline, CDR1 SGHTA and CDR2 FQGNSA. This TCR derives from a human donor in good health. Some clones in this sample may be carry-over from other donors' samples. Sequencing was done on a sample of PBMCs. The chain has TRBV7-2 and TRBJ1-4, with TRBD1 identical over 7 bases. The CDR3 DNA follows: TGTGCCAGCAAAAGACAGGGTTGGGTGACTGAAAAACTGTTTTTT. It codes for CASKRQGWVTEKLFF. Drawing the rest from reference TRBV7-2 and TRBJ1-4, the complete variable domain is GAGVSQSPSNKVTEKGKDVELRCDPISGHTALYWYRQSLGQGLEFLIYFQGNSAPDKSGLPSDRFSAERTGGSVSTLTIQRTQQEDSAVYLCASKRQGWVTEKLFFGSGTQLSVL.